This entry lists 26 T cell receptor beta chains sequenced from one sample in a study of blood T cells in healthy people across ages (dated by TCRdb to the mid-2010s). Libraries were built with 5' RACE. Sequencing was carried out with an Illumina HiSeq 2500. A second about 7 to 12 cycle PCR used a sample-barcoded 5' primer and a J-beta primer mix. In TCRdb, the public reads were trimmed at Q25 with fastp and aligned with MiXCR, with productive beta chains retained. Under each unique CDR3 protein, matching rows form one entry showing the most common genes and DNA. This sample has hundreds of thousands of distinct CDR3 sequences in its table, and more than 40% of those were observed once. Around 18% of the sample is held by the ten biggest clonotypes. What was sequenced was blood. These receptors were obtained from a man aged 55 to 70 in good health.

The count of this clonotype is one. V gene TRBV20-1 combines with J gene TRBJ2-1, with TRBD2 matching over 8 bases. After removal of 3 bases from V and 4 bases from J, the junction contained 14 bases not matched to a gene. The CDR3 is made up of 17 amino acids. Looked up from germline, CDR1 is DFQATT and CDR2 is SNEGSKA (reference sequence). The CDR3 protein is CSARGWVSGKTYNEQFF. CDR3 sequence (DNA): TGCAGTGCTAGGGGATGGGTTAGCGGGAAAACTTACAATGAGCAGTTCTTC.

This clonotype has a handful of counts. The chain carries TRBV5-1 and TRBJ2-5; perhaps TRBD2 as D (6 bases). This CDR3 is built from 13 residues. Germline CDR1 and CDR2: SGHRS and YFSETQ. The V end lost 4 bases, the J end lost 5 bases, and 12 bases lay between the germline ends. CDR3: CASSGGVLETQYF. The CDR3 coding sequence is TGCGCCAGCAGCGGAGGGGTCCTGGAGACCCAGTACTTC.

The chain links TRBV12-3 or TRBV12-4 to TRBJ1-5; maybe TRBD1 (5 bases). Deletions cut 3 bases from V and 7 bases from J, with 10 bases between. The CDR3 runs to 13 residues. The CDR3 bases are TGTGCCAGCAGTTTCGTAGGGGAACAGCCCCAGCATTTT. Its translation: CASSFVGEQPQHF.

About this clonotype itself: Its ends do not fully match the called genes, so a read error is possible. The chain uses TRBV27 and TRBJ2-1, with D maybe TRBD1 (5 bases). Germline V gene data show CDR1 as MNHEY and CDR2 as SMNVEV (reference sequence). This CDR3 region has 14 residues. The CDR3 sequence: CASSVSTAYNEQFF. CDR3 bases: TGTGCCAGCAGTGTATCGACAGCTTACAATGAGCAGTTCTTC.

The chain links TRBV28 to TRBJ2-1; D unclear. The DNA matches TRBJ2-7 better at its end, which makes the J call doubtful. There are 14 residues in the CDR3. Germline V gene lookup returns CDR1 MDHEN and CDR2 SYDVKM. This chain's CDR3 is CASSPPRPLYEQYF. The CDR3 DNA follows: TGTGCCAGCAGTCCTCCGCGGCCTCTCTACGAGCAGTACTTC.

The V call is TRBV20-1, the J call TRBJ2-5; D gene ambiguous. Germline CDR1 reads DFQATT; CDR2 reads SNEGSKA (reference sequence). The V end was cut by 2 bases, the J end by 5 bases, with 12 bases between. The CDR3 covers 13 residues. The CDR3 protein is CSARPTVDETQYF. CDR3 nucleotides: TGCAGTGCTAGACCCACGGTGGATGAGACCCAGTACTTC.

The sample holds a few counts of this clonotype. The chain joins TRBV7-8 to TRBJ1-1, with TRBD1 matching 10 bases. Germline V gene sequence: CDR1 SGHVS, CDR2 FQNEAQ. CDR3 length: 16 amino acids. Trimming removed 7 bases from V and 0 bases from J; junction bases left unmatched: 8. CDR3 sequence reads: CASTPGQGLMNTEAFF. The CDR3 DNA reads TGTGCCAGCACGCCGGGACAGGGGCTAATGAACACTGAAGCTTTCTTT.

This clonotype was detected a few times. The V gene is TRBV5-1, the J gene TRBJ2-3, with TRBD2 matching over 15 bases. This CDR3 comprises 16 residues. Germline V lookup: CDR1 SGHRS, CDR2 YFSETQ. V trimming: 4 bases; J trimming: 3 bases; junction bases outside the gene matches: 3. CDR3 nucleotide sequence: TGCGCCAGCAGCATGGGACTAGCGGGGGGAACAGATACGCAGTATTTT. It specifies CASSMGLAGGTDTQYF. The whole variable domain, filled in from reference TRBV5-1 and TRBJ2-3, reads KAGVTQTPRYLIKTRGQQVTLSCSPISGHRSVSWYQQTPGQGLQFLFEYFSETQRNKGNFPGRFSGRQFSNSRSEMNVSTLELGDSALYLCASSMGLAGGTDTQYFGPGTRLTVL.

A few counts support this clonotype. V and J are TRBV5-6 and TRBJ1-2, with TRBD1 identical over 9 bases. Germline CDR1 SGHDT, CDR2 YYEEEE. After removal of 0 bases from V and 4 bases from J, the junction contained 10 bases not matched to a gene. The CDR3 runs to 17 residues. The CDR3 DNA reads as TGTGCCAGCAGCTTGGCCCCGGGACAGGGTGGCACCTATGGCTACACCTTC. It yields the protein CASSLAPGQGGTYGYTF.

This sequence joins TRBV11-2 and TRBJ2-5; D is ambiguous. V was cut by 1 base and J by 11 bases, with 11 bases left in between. Per the germline V gene, CDR1 is SGHAT and CDR2 is FQNNGV. This CDR3 has 12 amino acids. This CDR3 reads CASSLAPPNQYF. CDR3 bases: TGTGCCAGCAGCTTAGCCCCACCGAATCAGTACTTC.

In its sample, this clonotype was seen a few times. CDR3 in amino acids: CASSLGGPLNEQYF. The CDR3 nucleotides read TGCGCCAGCAGTCTCGGGGGGCCTCTTAATGAGCAGTACTTC. V gene TRBV5-1 combines with J gene TRBJ2-5, with a possible D match to TRBD2 (7 bases). The CDR3 consists of 14 residues. Trimming took 5 bases from V and 11 from J, leaving 22 bases between them. Germline-derived CDR1 and CDR2 are SGHRS and YFSETQ.

The genes are TRBV5-1 and TRBJ1-1, with TRBD1 as a possible D gene (6 bases). The V end was cut by 4 bases, the J end by 4 bases, with 14 bases between. The CDR3 spans 14 residues. Germline V gene data show CDR1 as SGHRS and CDR2 as YFSETQ. CDR3 sequence (DNA): TGCGCCAGCAGCCCGGTAGGGGGGACCACTGAAGCTTTCTTT. Its translation: CASSPVGGTTEAFF.

The chain uses TRBV20-1 and TRBJ1-5; D is possibly TRBD1 (6 bases). This CDR3 spans 14 amino acids. The germline gives CDR1 DFQATT, CDR2 SNEGSKA (reference sequence). Trimming left V 0 bases short and J 9 bases short, with 15 bases between. CDR3 amino acids: CSARDKTGLGPQHF. The CDR3 DNA is TGCAGTGCTAGAGATAAGACAGGCCTGGGGCCCCAGCATTTT.

The V call is TRBV7-2, the J call TRBJ2-2; D unclear. Germline V gene data show CDR1 as SGHTA and CDR2 as FQGNSA. V gave up 5 bases and J gave up 0 bases, with 4 bases separating them. The CDR3 sequence is 13 residues long. The chain's CDR3 is CASSKPNTGELFF. DNA of the CDR3: TGTGCCAGCAGCAAACCGAACACCGGGGAGCTGTTTTTT.

This sequence joins TRBV4-1 and TRBJ2-5; TRBD2 is a possible D gene (6 bases). V gave up 0 bases and J gave up 1 base, with 15 bases separating them. CDR3 length: 17 amino acids. The germline CDR1 and CDR2 sequences are MGHRA and YSYEKL. The CDR3 sequence: CASSQELGGATQETQYF. The DNA of the CDR3 is TGCGCCAGCAGCCAAGAGTTGGGCGGGGCGACCCAAGAGACCCAGTACTTC.

This clonotype has more than one count but fewer than ten. The chain has TRBV5-6 and TRBJ2-4; D ambiguous. This CDR3 has 12 amino acids. Germline V gene lookup returns CDR1 SGHDT and CDR2 YYEEEE. V dropped 0 bases and J dropped 9 bases, with 7 bases sitting between them. This chain's CDR3 is CASSLGQTIQYF. In DNA form, the CDR3 reads TGTGCCAGCAGCTTGGGCCAGACCATTCAGTACTTC.

The chain is built from TRBV7-9 and TRBJ2-5; D not resolved. The CDR3 extends over 15 amino acids. With 3 bases removed from V and 1 base from J, the gap between germline ends came to 12 bases. The germline V gene encodes CDR1 SEHNR and CDR2 FQNEAQ (reference sequence). In DNA form, the CDR3 reads TGTGCCAGCAGCTTTGCACCGGGCCGCCAAGAGACCCAGTACTTC. Amino acids: CASSFAPGRQETQYF. The full variable domain, completed using reference TRBV7-9 and TRBJ2-5, is DTGVSQNPRHKITKRGQNVTFRCDPISEHNRLYWYRQTLGQGPEFLTYFQNEAQLEKSRLLSDRFSAERPKGSFSTLEIQRTEQGDSAMYLCASSFAPGRQETQYFGPGTRLLVL.

V and J are TRBV5-1 and TRBJ2-3, with D perhaps given as TRBD1 or TRBD2 (5 bases each). The CDR3 loop spans 15 amino acids. Germline CDR1 reads SGHRS; CDR2 reads YFSETQ. The V end lost 0 bases, the J end lost 8 bases, and 16 bases lay between the germline ends. Here the CDR3 DNA reads TGCGCCAGCAGCTTGGCCCTGGGGGAGTTAGGTACGCAGTATTTT. Translation: CASSLALGELGTQYF.

This rearrangement joins TRBV12-3 or TRBV12-4 to TRBJ2-7; 7 positions agree with TRBD1. The CDR3 length is 15 residues. V gave up 4 bases and J gave up 1 base; unmatched junction bases: 7. The CDR3 is CASSSQDRTSYEQYF. In DNA form, the CDR3 reads TGTGCCAGCAGTTCGCAGGACAGGACGTCCTACGAGCAGTACTTC.

Remarks on this clonotype: Its ends do not fully match the called genes, so a read error is possible. V is TRBV5-1 and J is TRBJ2-7, with D possibly TRBD2 on 6 matching bases. Germline assignment: CDR1 SGHRS and CDR2 YFSETQ. CDR3 length equals 15 residues. The CDR3: CAGSPGTSIDYEQYF. The CDR3 nucleotides are TGCGCCGGCAGCCCGGGGACTTCAATCGACTACGAGCAGTACTTC.

The CDR3 region has the DNA TGTGCCAGCAGCTTAGATCCAGGGGCAGCCTACGAGCAGTACTTC. Translated: CASSLDPGAAYEQYF. The chain employs TRBV7-2 and TRBJ2-7; weak D call: TRBD1 (6 bases). From germline, CDR1 is SGHTA and CDR2 FQGNSA. V was pared by 1 base and J by 2 bases, with 12 bases between. The CDR3 consists of 15 residues. The full variable domain, completed using reference TRBV7-2 and TRBJ2-7, is GAGVSQSPSNKVTEKGKDVELRCDPISGHTALYWYRQSLGQGLEFLIYFQGNSAPDKSGLPSDRFSAERTGGSVSTLTIQRTQQEDSAVYLCASSLDPGAAYEQYFGPGTRLTVT.

The rearrangement joins TRBV14 to TRBJ1-1, with no clear D. V lost 3 bases to trimming and J lost 3 bases, with 11 bases between them. Germline CDR1 SGHDN, CDR2 FVKESK. The CDR3 has 14 residues. CDR3 region: CASSHRPSDTEAFF. For the CDR3, the DNA is TGTGCCAGCAGCCACCGGCCCTCGGACACTGAAGCTTTCTTT.

This chain links TRBV5-1 with TRBJ1-5, with 7 bases matching TRBD1. J lost 5 bases, V lost 4 bases, and 9 bases had no gene match. This CDR3 has 15 amino acids. The germline V gene encodes CDR1 SGHRS and CDR2 YFSETQ. CDR3 nucleotide sequence: TGCGCCAGCAGCCCCGGGACAGCCCGGGATCAGCCCCAGCATTTT. As protein: CASSPGTARDQPQHF. Full variable domain (missing parts from reference TRBV5-1 and TRBJ1-5): KAGVTQTPRYLIKTRGQQVTLSCSPISGHRSVSWYQQTPGQGLQFLFEYFSETQRNKGNFPGRFSGRQFSNSRSEMNVSTLELGDSALYLCASSPGTARDQPQHFGDGTRLSIL.

The V gene is TRBV6-6, the J gene TRBJ2-7; a possible D gene is TRBD2 (5 bases). Trimming removed 10 bases at V and 1 base at J, with 8 bases between. This CDR3 has 11 amino acids. The V gene's germline CDR1 is MNHNY and CDR2 SVGAGI (reference sequence). The CDR3 DNA follows: TGTGCCACTGGAGGATCCTACGAGCAGTACTTC. The encoded protein is CATGGSYEQYF.

The chain combines TRBV7-2 with TRBJ1-2; no firm D call. The CDR3 has 19 residues. Trimming cost V 1 base and J 1 base, with 22 bases left between them. Germline lookup yields CDR1 SGHTA and CDR2 FQGNSA. In DNA form, the CDR3 reads TGTGCCAGCAGCTTAGTCCTGGACCGGGCCCAGATACATAACTATGGCTACACCTTC. It translates to CASSLVLDRAQIHNYGYTF.

The chain carries TRBV29-1 and TRBJ2-3, with 8 bases fitting TRBD1. The trim removed 6 bases at V and 2 bases at J, leaving 7 bases unmatched. Germline CDR1 reads SQVTM; CDR2 reads ANQGSEA. The CDR3 has 14 residues. The CDR3 protein is CSVEGQAYTDTQYF. The CDR3 DNA reads TGCAGCGTCGAGGGACAGGCCTACACAGATACGCAGTATTTT.